What follows are 27 T cell receptor beta chains derived from one specimen sequenced in a study of T cell responses to AZD1222 COVID-19 vaccine. The repertoire was sequenced with immunoSEQ multiplex PCR; TCRdb's copy has only in-frame clones and lacks some. The profile shows about 140,000 clones, around 91% of them singletons. Source: peripheral blood, taken on day 0 of AZD1222 vaccination. These receptors all come from an adult in good health.

The gene calls are TRBV4-2 and TRBJ1-2; D ambiguous. The germline CDR1 and CDR2 sequences are LGHNA and YNFKEQ. The V end was cut by 0 bases, the J end by 8 bases, with 19 bases between. The CDR3 runs 16 residues. For the CDR3, the DNA is TGTGCCAGCAGCCAAGATTGGGCCCAGGACCAGTTGGGCTACACCTTC. It translates to CASSQDWAQDQLGYTF.

V usage is TRBV5-6 and J usage is TRBJ2-5; 7 bases line up with TRBD2. Trimming at V came to 4 bases and at J to 9 bases, leaving 12 bases not matched to a gene. The CDR3 runs 14 residues. Germline CDR1 is SGHDT and CDR2 is YYEEEE. As DNA, the CDR3 is TGTGCCAGCAGCCCACGTCGACTAGCTGCGGCCCAGTACTTC. Translation: CASSPRRLAAAQYF.

The chain carries TRBV19 and TRBJ1-2, with TRBD1 matching 12 bases. V lost 2 bases and J lost 6; bases outside the gene matches: 7. This CDR3 is built from 16 residues. Germline lookup yields CDR1 LNHDA and CDR2 SQIVND (reference sequence). The CDR3 region has the DNA TGTGCCAGTAGTATACGGGGGACAGGGGGCACTCATGGCTACACCTTC. Translation: CASSIRGTGGTHGYTF.

The V gene is TRBV2, the J gene TRBJ1-5; TRBD1 agrees at 11 bases. Losses at the gene ends were 6 bases for V and 9 bases for J; bases not matched to a gene: 10. Germline-derived CDR1 and CDR2 are SNHLY and FYNNEI. The CDR3 sequence is 15 residues long. For the CDR3, the DNA is TGTGCCAGCAGGGAACGGACAGGGGGCTTTCCGCCCCAGCATTTT. Protein product: CASRERTGGFPPQHF.

This clone was counted once. The chain has TRBV6-1 and TRBJ1-2; D remains unclear. The CDR3 consists of 14 residues. V was clipped by 2 bases and J by 6 bases, with 13 bases between them. CDR1 is MNHNS, CDR2 SASEGT, per germline. The DNA for the CDR3 is TGTGCCAGCAGTGAATCCGGACTTAGGCATGGCTACACCTTC. This sequence encodes CASSESGLRHGYTF.

The gene calls are TRBV13 and TRBJ2-2; D is undetermined. V lost 6 bases, J lost 0 bases, and 17 bases lay in between. Germline V lookup: CDR1 PRHDT, CDR2 FYEKMQ (reference sequence). CDR3 length equals 17 residues. The CDR3 loop is CASSTKVRDTNTGELFF. In DNA form, the CDR3 reads TGTGCCAGCAGTACTAAGGTCCGAGACACGAACACCGGGGAGCTGTTTTTT.

The rearrangement uses TRBV5-4 and TRBJ1-2, with no clear D. The CDR3 has 16 residues. Germline V gene sequence: CDR1 SGHNT, CDR2 YYREEE (reference sequence). Between the trimmed V and J ends, which lost 0 bases and 4 bases, there was a span of 16 bases. CDR3 sequence reads: CASSLGQETSIYGYTF. The CDR3 bases are TGTGCCAGCAGCTTGGGGCAGGAGACCTCAATCTATGGCTACACCTTC.

This clone appeared a few times. The V gene is TRBV10-2, the J gene TRBJ2-1, with 12 bases aligning to TRBD2. Germline V gene data show CDR1 as WSHSY and CDR2 as SAAADI. V shed 9 bases and J 7 bases; nucleotides not matched to a gene: 10. This CDR3 comprises 15 residues. Here the CDR3 reads CASNLGLAGKNEQFF. CDR3 nucleotide sequence: TGCGCCAGTAACCTTGGACTAGCGGGGAAAAATGAGCAGTTCTTC.

This CDR3 is CASSFLGEGQETQYF. The CDR3 DNA follows: TGTGCCAGCAGCTTCCTCGGGGAGGGCCAAGAGACCCAGTACTTC. The chain links TRBV7-9 to TRBJ2-5; TRBD2 aligns across 7 bases. This CDR3 spans 15 amino acids. V trimming: 3 bases; J trimming: 1 base; junction bases outside the gene matches: 5. Germline V gene lookup returns CDR1 SEHNR and CDR2 FQNEAQ (reference sequence).

The rearrangement joins TRBV4-1 to TRBJ2-1; D call uncertain. Looked up from germline, CDR1 is MGHRA and CDR2 is YSYEKL. With 0 bases removed from V and 0 bases from J, the gap between germline ends came to 3 bases. CDR3 length equals 14 residues. The CDR3 sequence is CASSQETSYNEQFF. CDR3 sequence (DNA): TGCGCCAGCAGCCAAGAGACCTCCTACAATGAGCAGTTCTTC.

The rearrangement uses TRBV6-2 or TRBV6-3 and TRBJ2-1; 8 bases fit TRBD2. Per germline, CDR1 MNHEY and CDR2 SVGEGT. V lost 5 bases and J lost 0; bases outside the gene matches: 6. The CDR3 sequence is 16 residues long. The DNA for the CDR3 is TGTGCCAGCAGTCCCAAGCGGGGGAGCTCCTACAATGAGCAGTTCTTC. Protein: CASSPKRGSSYNEQFF.

This clone was seen just once. This sequence joins TRBV5-6 and TRBJ2-2; D not resolved. Trimming shortened V by 3 bases and J by 5 bases, and 14 bases separated the two germline ends. This CDR3 has 15 amino acids. Germline lookup yields CDR1 SGHDT and CDR2 YYEEEE. CDR3 residues: CASSSYREPTGELFF. CDR3 nucleotides: TGTGCCAGCAGCTCGTACAGAGAACCGACCGGGGAGCTGTTTTTT.

This chain joins TRBV9 and TRBJ2-7; D is undetermined. The V end lost 0 bases, the J end lost 0 bases, and 10 bases lay between the germline ends. The CDR3 spans 15 residues. Germline CDR1 reads SGDLS; CDR2 reads YYNGEE. CDR3 loop: CASSVAPSASYEQYF. CDR3 nucleotide sequence: TGTGCCAGCAGCGTAGCACCCAGCGCCTCCTACGAGCAGTACTTC.

This sequence joins TRBV27 and TRBJ1-6; a weak D match, TRBD1 (6 bases). This CDR3 has 15 residues. V was shortened by 7 bases and J by 4 bases, with 14 bases between the two germline ends. Germline-derived CDR1 and CDR2 are MNHEY and SMNVEV (reference sequence). The CDR3 DNA is TGTGCCAGCACAGTCGGCGGACAGTATAATTCACCCCTCCACTTT. This translates into CASTVGGQYNSPLHF.

The chain uses TRBV2 and TRBJ1-2; D unclear. Trimming stripped 6 bases from V and 13 bases from J, with 12 bases between. The CDR3 consists of 10 residues. CDR1 and CDR2 from the germline V gene are SNHLY and FYNNEI. The CDR3 coding sequence is TGTGCCAGCAGCAATAGGGCCTCCACCTTC. As protein: CASSNRASTF.

V and J are TRBV5-1 and TRBJ2-6; 9 bases line up with TRBD1. V lost 4 bases, J lost 1 base, and 9 bases stayed unmatched. Per germline, CDR1 SGHRS and CDR2 YFSETQ. The CDR3 is made up of 18 amino acids. Written as DNA, the CDR3 is TGCGCCAGCAGCAAACAGGGGGCTAGGATGTCTGGGGCCAACGTCCTGACTTTC. It is translated as CASSKQGARMSGANVLTF.

V is TRBV28 and J is TRBJ2-2; D is perhaps TRBD2 (5 bases). The CDR3 runs 19 residues. V lost 1 base, J lost 0 bases, and 18 bases lay in between. CDR1 and CDR2 (germline): MDHEN, SYDVKM. DNA of the CDR3: TGTGCCAGCAGTTTATTTCTTGGGGTTGAGGGCTCGAACACCGGGGAGCTGTTTTTT. Protein: CASSLFLGVEGSNTGELFF.

The rearrangement uses TRBV27 and TRBJ1-5; D is possibly TRBD1 (5 bases). The CDR3 consists of 16 residues. V was clipped by 5 bases and J by 4 bases, with 18 bases between them. In germline, CDR1 is MNHEY, CDR2 SMNVEV (reference sequence). The CDR3 DNA sequence: TGTGCCAGCAGTCCAAAAACAGGAGTGAAGAATCAGCCCCAGCATTTT. Its protein is CASSPKTGVKNQPQHF.

This chain connects TRBV7-9 to TRBJ1-2; 7 bases agree with TRBD1. The V gene end was trimmed by 5 bases and the J gene end by 4 bases; junction bases not matched to a gene: 7. This CDR3 has 14 residues. The germline V gene encodes CDR1 SEHNR and CDR2 FQNEAQ (reference sequence). The CDR3 DNA is TGTGCCAGCAGCGGAAGACAGGGACTCTATGGCTACACCTTC. It codes for CASSGRQGLYGYTF.

About this clone itself: A read error may account for a junction end that differs from germline. The J gene is TRBJ1-1, the V gene TRBV7-7; TRBD1 is a possible D gene (5 bases). Germline CDR1 reads SSHAT; CDR2 reads FNYEAQ (reference sequence). This CDR3 is built from 13 residues. CDR3 in DNA: TGTGCTAGCAGCCGGGACGCGAACACTGAAGCTTTCTTT. It codes for CASSRDANTEAFF.

This CDR3 reads CASTTQGFNSGNTIYF. In DNA form, the CDR3 reads TGTGCCAGCACTACACAGGGTTTTAACTCTGGAAACACCATATATTTT. The chain employs TRBV28 and TRBJ1-3, with a tentative D call TRBD1 (6 bases). V lost 7 bases and J 0 bases, leaving 16 bases between the germline ends. Germline-derived CDR1 and CDR2 are MDHEN and SYDVKM. The CDR3 is made up of 16 amino acids.

This clone was counted a few times. The V call is TRBV3-1 (or the pseudogene TRBV3-2), the J call TRBJ2-7, with 9 positions matching TRBD1. The CDR3 runs 14 residues. Germline values: CDR1 LGHDT, CDR2 YNNKEL (reference sequence). Unmatched junction bases numbered 3, after V lost 4 bases and J lost 2 bases. CDR3 coding DNA: TGTGCCAGCAGCCTTGACAGGGGGGCCTACGAGCAGTACTTC. This codes for CASSLDRGAYEQYF.

The V and J genes are TRBV29-1 and TRBJ1-1, with D unresolved. Per the germline V gene, CDR1 is SQVTM and CDR2 is ANQGSEA. CDR3 size: 13 residues. V was cut by 8 bases and J by 3 bases, with 16 bases left in between. CDR3 loop: CSSKTSRDTEAFF. The CDR3 region has the DNA TGCAGCTCAAAAACATCGCGGGACACTGAAGCTTTCTTT.

The rearrangement links TRBV7-9 to TRBJ1-2; D is perhaps TRBD1 (5 bases). Trimming took 0 bases from V and 8 from J, leaving 13 bases between them. This CDR3 spans 14 amino acids. In germline, CDR1 is SEHNR, CDR2 FQNEAQ (reference sequence). The CDR3 spells CASSLATAGDGYTF. Written as DNA, the CDR3 is TGTGCCAGCAGCTTAGCGACAGCTGGAGACGGCTACACCTTC.

This rearrangement joins TRBV6-1 to TRBJ1-5; D is undetermined. Germline CDR1 is MNHNS and CDR2 is SASEGT. This CDR3 contains 11 residues. V was shortened by 3 bases and J by 10 bases, with 7 bases between the two germline ends. The CDR3 here is CASSEGVPQHF. The CDR3 DNA sequence: TGTGCCAGCAGTGAGGGTGTCCCCCAGCATTTT.

This clone was seen just once. The chain employs TRBV6-5 and TRBJ1-1; weak D call: TRBD1 (5 bases). The CDR3 has 13 residues. V shed 5 bases and J shed 4 bases, with 11 bases lying between them. Germline CDR1 and CDR2: MNHEY and SVGAGI. The CDR3 protein is CASSTRQRTEAFF. The DNA for the CDR3 is TGTGCCAGCAGTACCCGACAGCGCACTGAAGCTTTCTTT.

The V gene is TRBV28, the J gene TRBJ2-2; 9 nucleotides agree with TRBD1. The CDR3 has 19 residues. After removal of 0 bases from V and 7 bases from J, the junction contained 15 bases not matched to a gene. CDR1 and CDR2 from the germline V gene are MDHEN and SYDVKM. CDR3 in amino acids: CASSLCITDRGYSDGELFF. In DNA, the CDR3 is TGTGCCAGCAGTTTATGCATTACGGACAGGGGTTATTCAGACGGGGAGCTGTTTTTT.